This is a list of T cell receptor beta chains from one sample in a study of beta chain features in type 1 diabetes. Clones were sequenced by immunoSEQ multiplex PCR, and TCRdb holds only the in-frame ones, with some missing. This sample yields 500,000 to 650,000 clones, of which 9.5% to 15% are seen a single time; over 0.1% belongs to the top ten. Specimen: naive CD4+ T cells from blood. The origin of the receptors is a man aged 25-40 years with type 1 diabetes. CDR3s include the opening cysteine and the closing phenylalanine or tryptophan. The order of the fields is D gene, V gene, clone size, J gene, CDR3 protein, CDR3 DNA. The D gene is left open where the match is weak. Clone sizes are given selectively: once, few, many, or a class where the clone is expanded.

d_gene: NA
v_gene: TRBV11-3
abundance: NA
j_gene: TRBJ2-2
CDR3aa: CASSRDTGELFF
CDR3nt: TGTGCCAGCTCCAGGGATACCGGGGAGCTGTTTTTT

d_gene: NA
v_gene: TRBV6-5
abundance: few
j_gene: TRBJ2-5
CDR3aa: CASSQTYQETQYF
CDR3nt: TGTGCCAGCAGTCAGACATATCAAGAGACCCAGTACTTC

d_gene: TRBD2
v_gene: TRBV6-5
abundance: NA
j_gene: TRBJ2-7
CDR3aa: CASRLYSGGSYEQYF
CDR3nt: TGTGCCAGCAGGCTTTATAGCGGGGGCTCCTACGAGCAGTACTTC

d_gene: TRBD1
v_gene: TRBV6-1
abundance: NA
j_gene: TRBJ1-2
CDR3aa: CATSPWTGHYGYTF
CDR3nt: TGTGCCACCAGCCCTTGGACAGGGCACTATGGCTACACCTTC

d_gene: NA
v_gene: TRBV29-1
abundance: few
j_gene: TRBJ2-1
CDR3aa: CSVVRGSSYNEQFF
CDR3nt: TGCAGCGTTGTGAGGGGGAGCTCCTACAATGAGCAGTTCTTC

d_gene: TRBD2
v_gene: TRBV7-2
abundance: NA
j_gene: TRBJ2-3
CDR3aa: CASSQLAGYTDTQYF
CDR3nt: TGTGCCAGCAGTCAACTAGCGGGCTACACAGATACGCAGTATTTT

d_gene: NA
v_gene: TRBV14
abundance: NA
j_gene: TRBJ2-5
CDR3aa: CASSLRDLPGETQYF
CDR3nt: TGTGCCAGCAGCCTCCGGGACCTCCCGGGGGAGACCCAGTACTTC

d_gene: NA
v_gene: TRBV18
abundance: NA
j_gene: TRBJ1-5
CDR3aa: CASSPGTGNQPQHF
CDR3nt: TGTGCCAGCTCACCGGGAACGGGCAATCAGCCCCAGCATTTT

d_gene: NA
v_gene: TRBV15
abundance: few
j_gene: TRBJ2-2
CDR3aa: CATSSGWGRLTTGELFF
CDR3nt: TGTGCCACCAGCAGCGGGTGGGGGCGCCTCACCACCGGGGAGCTGTTTTTT

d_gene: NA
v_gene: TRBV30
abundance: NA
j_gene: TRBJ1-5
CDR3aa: CAWSVPGHPSQPQHF
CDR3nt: TGTGCCTGGAGTGTACCGGGCCATCCAAGTCAGCCCCAGCATTTT

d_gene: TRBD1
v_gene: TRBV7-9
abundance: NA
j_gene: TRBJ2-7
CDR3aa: CASSPGQGDFIF
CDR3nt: TGTGCCAGCAGCCCAGGACAGGGGGATTTTATCTTC

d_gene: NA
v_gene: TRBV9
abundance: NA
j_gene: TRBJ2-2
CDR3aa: CASSTWGGNTGELFF
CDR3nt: TGTGCCAGCAGCACATGGGGAGGGAACACCGGGGAGCTGTTTTTT

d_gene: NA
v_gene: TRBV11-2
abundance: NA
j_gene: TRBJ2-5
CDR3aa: CASSHGQPYQETQYF
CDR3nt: TGTGCCAGCAGCCACGGACAGCCTTACCAAGAGACCCAGTACTTC

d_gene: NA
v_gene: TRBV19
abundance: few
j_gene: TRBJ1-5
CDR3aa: CASSISGNQPQHF
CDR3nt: TGTGCCAGTAGTATTTCCGGGAATCAGCCCCAGCATTTT

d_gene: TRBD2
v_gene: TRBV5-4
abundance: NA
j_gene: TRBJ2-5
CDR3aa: CASSFPGLAEQETQYF
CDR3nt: TGTGCCAGCAGCTTCCCGGGACTAGCGGAACAAGAGACCCAGTACTTC

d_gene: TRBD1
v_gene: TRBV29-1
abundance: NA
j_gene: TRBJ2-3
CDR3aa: CSARTGVADTQYF
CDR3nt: TGCAGCGCTCGGACAGGGGTCGCAGATACGCAGTATTTT

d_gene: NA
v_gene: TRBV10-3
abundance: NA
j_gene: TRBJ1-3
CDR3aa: CAISGQRGNTIYF
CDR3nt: TGTGCCATCAGTGGGCAGAGAGGAAACACCATATATTTT

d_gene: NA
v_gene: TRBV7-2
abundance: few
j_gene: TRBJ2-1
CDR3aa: CASSLAGRNEQFF
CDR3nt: TGTGCCAGCAGCTTAGCGGGGCGAAATGAGCAGTTCTTC

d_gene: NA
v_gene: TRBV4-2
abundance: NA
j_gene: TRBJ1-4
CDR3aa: CASRQRGMANEKLFF
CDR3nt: TGTGCCAGCAGGCAGCGCGGTATGGCTAATGAAAAACTGTTTTTT

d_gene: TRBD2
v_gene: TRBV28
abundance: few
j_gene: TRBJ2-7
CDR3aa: CASSYPAGGLYEQYF
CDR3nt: TGTGCCAGCAGTTATCCGGCGGGGGGCCTTTACGAGCAGTACTTC

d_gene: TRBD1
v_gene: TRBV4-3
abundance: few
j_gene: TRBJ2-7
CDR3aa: CASSQERGLTYEQYF
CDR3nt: TGCGCCAGCAGCCAAGAAAGGGGGCTCACGTACGAGCAGTACTTC

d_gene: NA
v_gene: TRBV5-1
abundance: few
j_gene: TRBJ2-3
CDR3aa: CASSLGSSGNTDTQYF
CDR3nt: TGCGCCAGCAGCTTGGGAAGTAGCGGTAACACAGATACGCAGTATTTT

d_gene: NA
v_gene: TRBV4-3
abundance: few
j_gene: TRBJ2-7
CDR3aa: CASSQESWPTRYEQYF
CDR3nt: TGCGCCAGCAGCCAAGAGTCGTGGCCCACGCGGTACGAGCAGTACTTC

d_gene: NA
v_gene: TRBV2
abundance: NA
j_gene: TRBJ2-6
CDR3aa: CASRGSSGANVLTF
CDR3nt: TGTGCCAGCAGGGGAAGCTCTGGGGCCAACGTCCTGACTTTC

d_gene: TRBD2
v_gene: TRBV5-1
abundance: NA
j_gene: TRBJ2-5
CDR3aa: CASSFSSGQETQYF
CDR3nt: TGCGCCAGCAGCTTCTCTAGCGGCCAAGAGACCCAGTACTTC

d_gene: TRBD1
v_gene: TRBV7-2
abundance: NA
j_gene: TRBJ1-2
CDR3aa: CASSLGTGFYGYTF
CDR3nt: TGTGCCAGCAGCCTCGGGACAGGCTTCTATGGCTACACCTTC

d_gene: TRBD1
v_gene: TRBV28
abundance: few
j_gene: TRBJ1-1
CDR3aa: CASSSHPGTDTLGFF
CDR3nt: TGTGCCAGCAGTTCACACCCCGGGACAGATACACTTGGGTTCTTT

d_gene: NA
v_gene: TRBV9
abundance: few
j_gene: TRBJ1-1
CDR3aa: CASSAMTMNTEAFF
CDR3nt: TGTGCCAGCAGCGCCATGACGATGAACACTGAAGCTTTCTTT

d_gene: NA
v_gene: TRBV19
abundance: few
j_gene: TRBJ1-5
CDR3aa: CASSGRLAGSGNQPQHF
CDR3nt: TGTGCCAGTAGTGGCCGCCTGGCAGGGTCAGGCAATCAGCCCCAGCATTTT

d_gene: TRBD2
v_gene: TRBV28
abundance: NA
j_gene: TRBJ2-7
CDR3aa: CASLSSGVIGEQYF
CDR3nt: TGTGCCAGCCTTAGTAGCGGGGTCATAGGCGAGCAGTACTTC

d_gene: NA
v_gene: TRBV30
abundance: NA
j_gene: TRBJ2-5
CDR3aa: CAWSPQYQETQYF
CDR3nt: TGTGCCTGGAGTCCACAGTACCAAGAGACCCAGTACTTC

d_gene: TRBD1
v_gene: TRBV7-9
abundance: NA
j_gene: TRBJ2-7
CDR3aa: CASSSGQGRREQYF
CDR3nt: TGTGCCAGCAGCTCGGGACAGGGAAGGCGGGAGCAGTACTTC

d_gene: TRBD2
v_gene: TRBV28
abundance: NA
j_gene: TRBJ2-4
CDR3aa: CASSLGVRGARLAKNIQYF
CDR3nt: TGTGCCAGCAGTTTGGGGGTGCGGGGGGCCAGGCTAGCCAAAAACATTCAGTACTTC

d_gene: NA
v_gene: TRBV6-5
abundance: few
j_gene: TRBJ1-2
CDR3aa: CASTLGRGNGYTF
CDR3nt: TGTGCCAGCACCCTCGGAAGGGGCAATGGCTACACCTTC

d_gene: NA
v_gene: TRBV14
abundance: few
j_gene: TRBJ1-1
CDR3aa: CASSQNLGAGAEAFF
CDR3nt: TGTGCCAGCAGCCAAAATCTGGGGGCAGGGGCTGAAGCTTTCTTT

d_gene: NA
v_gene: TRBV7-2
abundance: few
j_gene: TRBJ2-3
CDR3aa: CASSPTMTAGEADTQYF
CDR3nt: TGTGCCAGCAGCCCGACAATGACAGCTGGTGAAGCAGATACGCAGTATTTT

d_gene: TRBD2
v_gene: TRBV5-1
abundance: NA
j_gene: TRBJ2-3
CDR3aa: CASSPPSGEGTDTQYF
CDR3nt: TGCGCCAGCAGCCCGCCTAGCGGGGAGGGCACAGATACGCAGTATTTT

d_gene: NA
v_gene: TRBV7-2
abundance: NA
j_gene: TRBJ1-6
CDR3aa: CASSPNSQQNNSPLHF
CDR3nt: TGTGCCAGCAGCCCAAATTCTCAACAGAATAATTCACCCCTCCACTTT

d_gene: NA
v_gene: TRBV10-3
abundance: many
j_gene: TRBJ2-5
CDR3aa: CAISDPSRHGETQYF
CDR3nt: TGTGCCATCAGTGACCCTTCCCGACACGGGGAGACCCAGTACTTC

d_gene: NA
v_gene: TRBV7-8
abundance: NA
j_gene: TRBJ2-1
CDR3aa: CASLLLSSYNEQFF
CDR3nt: TGTGCCAGCTTGCTCCTGAGCTCCTACAATGAGCAGTTCTTC

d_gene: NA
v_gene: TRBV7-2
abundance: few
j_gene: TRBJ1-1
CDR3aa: CASTRQRSTEAFF
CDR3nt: TGTGCCAGCACGAGGCAAAGGAGCACTGAAGCTTTCTTT

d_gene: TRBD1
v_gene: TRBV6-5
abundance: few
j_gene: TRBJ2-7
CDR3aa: CASSRNRDSSYEQYF
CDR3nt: TGTGCCAGCAGTAGAAACCGGGACAGCTCCTACGAGCAGTACTTC

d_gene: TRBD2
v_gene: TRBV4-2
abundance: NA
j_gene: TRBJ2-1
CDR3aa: CASSLAGASGVIAYNEQFF
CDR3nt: TGTGCCAGCAGCCTCGCAGGGGCTAGCGGGGTCATCGCCTACAATGAGCAGTTCTTC

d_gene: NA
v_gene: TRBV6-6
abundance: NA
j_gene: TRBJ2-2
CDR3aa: CASSYGGKTGELFF
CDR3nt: TGTGCCAGCAGTTACGGAGGGAAAACCGGGGAGCTGTTTTTT

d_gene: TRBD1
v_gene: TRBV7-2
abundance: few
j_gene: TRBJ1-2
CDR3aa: CASSLGRGRRNYGYTF
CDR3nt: TGTGCCAGCAGCTTAGGGAGGGGGCGCCGAAACTATGGCTACACCTTC

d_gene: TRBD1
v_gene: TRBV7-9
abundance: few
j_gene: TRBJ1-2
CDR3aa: CASSPGQLANYGYTF
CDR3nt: TGTGCCAGCAGCCCGGGACAGCTGGCTAACTATGGCTACACCTTC

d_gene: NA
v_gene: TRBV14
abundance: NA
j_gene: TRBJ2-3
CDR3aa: CASSRQDFFTDTQYF
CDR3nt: TGTGCCAGCAGCCGGCAAGATTTTTTCACAGATACGCAGTATTTT

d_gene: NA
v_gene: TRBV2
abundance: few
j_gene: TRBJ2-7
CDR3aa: CASSGGADHEQYF
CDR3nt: TGTGCCAGCAGTGGGGGGGCAGATCACGAGCAGTACTTC

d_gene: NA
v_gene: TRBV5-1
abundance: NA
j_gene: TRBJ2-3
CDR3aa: CASSLAVSASAIGDTQYF
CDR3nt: TGCGCCAGCAGCTTGGCCGTCTCGGCCTCGGCAATTGGAGATACGCAGTATTTT

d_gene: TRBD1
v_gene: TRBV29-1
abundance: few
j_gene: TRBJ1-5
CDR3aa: CSVVQGSNQPQHF
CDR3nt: TGCAGCGTCGTACAGGGGAGCAATCAGCCCCAGCATTTT

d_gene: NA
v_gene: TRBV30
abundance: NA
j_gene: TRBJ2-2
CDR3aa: CAWRRGAGELFF
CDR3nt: TGTGCCTGGAGAAGGGGGGCTGGGGAGCTGTTTTTT

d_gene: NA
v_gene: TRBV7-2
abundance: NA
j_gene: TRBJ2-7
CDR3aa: CASSPGGSYEQYF
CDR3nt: TGTGCCAGCAGCCCCGGCGGGTCCTACGAGCAGTACTTC

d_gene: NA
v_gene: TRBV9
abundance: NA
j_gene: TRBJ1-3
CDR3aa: CASSVDGSTGNTIYF
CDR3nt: TGTGCCAGCAGCGTAGACGGTTCAACTGGAAACACCATATATTTT